This T cell receptor beta chain is from a study of shared clonotypes between healthy human individuals. CD45RO+ cells plus CCR7-negative CD45RA+ TemRA cells formed CD8 memory. Method: immunoSEQ multiplex PCR; TCRdb's copy keeps in-frame clones and lacks some. Among roughly 660,000 clones listed, less than 95% were seen once. This TCR was recovered from a man between 18 and 29 years old in good health. Some clones in this sample may be carry-over from other donors' samples. The sequencing sample was made of memory CD8+ T cells from PBMCs. Subset in this sample: CD45RO+ cells pooled with CCR7-negative TemRA cells.

The CDR3 sequence is CASRTRDSGNTIYF. For the CDR3, the DNA is TGTGCCAGTAGAACAAGGGACTCTGGAAACACCATATATTTT. The V gene is TRBV19, the J gene TRBJ1-3; D ambiguous. The germline V gene encodes CDR1 LNHDA and CDR2 SQIVND (reference sequence). The length of the CDR3 is 14 residues. The V gene lost 6 bases and the J gene lost 0 bases, with 9 bases spanning the gap.